One and the same sample provided the 18 T cell receptor beta chains below, sequenced in a study of beta chain features in type 1 diabetes. Study-level findings and limits: Type 1 diabetes patients showed a moderate but significant shortening of TCRB CDR3s in all four CD4+ subsets.

Since all of the isolated RNA was reverse transcribed, expressed TCRB transcripts were what got sequenced. Clones were sequenced by immunoSEQ multiplex PCR, and TCRdb holds only the in-frame ones, with some missing. The sample has about 390,000 clones; roughly a tenth are singletons. The antigens of these receptors remain unknown. Sequenced material: central memory CD4+ T cells from blood. The receptors were sampled from a man younger than 45 with type 1 diabetes.

This clone was recorded a few times. The chain is built from TRBV18 and TRBJ1-6, with 10 nucleotides matching TRBD1. V was pared by 3 bases and J by 7 bases, with 9 bases of the junction left unmatched. There are 17 residues in the CDR3. Germline assignment: CDR1 KGHSH and CDR2 LQKENI. The CDR3 sequence is CASSPYSGTGVNSPLHF. The DNA for the CDR3 is TGTGCCAGCTCACCCTACTCCGGGACAGGGGTCAATTCACCCCTCCACTTT.

This chain connects TRBV30 to TRBJ2-5, with D unclear. CDR3 length: 14 amino acids. Trimming pared 2 bases from V and 5 bases from J, leaving 15 bases between. CDR1 and CDR2 from the germline V gene are GTSNPN and SVGIG (reference sequence). The CDR3 nucleotides read TGTGCCTGGAGTCCCGCCCCTCAAGCGGAGACCCAGTACTTC. Encoded protein: CAWSPAPQAETQYF.

This clone was detected a few times. The chain has TRBV25-1 and TRBJ2-3, with 10 nucleotides matching TRBD2. Germline values: CDR1 MGHDK, CDR2 SYGVNS. V was clipped by 6 bases and J by 4 bases; unmatched bases: 10. This CDR3 has 16 residues. DNA of the CDR3: TGTGCCAGCAGCCCCGCTAGCGGGAGAGGGGCAGATACGCAGTATTTT. Its protein is CASSPASGRGADTQYF.

This chain joins TRBV2 and TRBJ2-3; D may be TRBD1 (6 bases). Germline assignment: CDR1 SNHLY and CDR2 FYNNEI. This CDR3 is built from 14 residues. V dropped 6 bases and J dropped 1 base, with 11 bases sitting between them. CDR3 region: CASSPRGGTDTQYF. CDR3 nucleotide sequence: TGTGCCAGCAGCCCCAGGGGAGGCACAGATACGCAGTATTTT.

This clone was seen a handful of times. The chain employs TRBV28 and TRBJ1-1; D might be TRBD1 (5 bases). Germline assignment: CDR1 MDHEN and CDR2 SYDVKM. CDR3 length: 13 amino acids. V lost 7 bases to trimming and J lost 11 bases, with 20 bases between them. Here the CDR3 DNA reads TGTGCCAGCAAATCGCGGGACCTCCAAGCCGCTTTCTTT. It is translated as CASKSRDLQAAFF.

The table lists this clone with a few counts. The chain combines TRBV9 with TRBJ2-3; D ambiguous. The V gene's germline CDR1 is SGDLS and CDR2 YYNGEE. V was trimmed by 4 bases and J by 6 bases, leaving 9 bases between them. The CDR3 is made up of 12 amino acids. CDR3 residues: CASSFTVDTQYF. In DNA, the CDR3 is TGTGCCAGCAGCTTCACTGTGGATACGCAGTATTTT.

The chain combines TRBV30 with TRBJ1-4; D is unresolved. V lost 2 bases to trimming and J lost 7 bases, with 14 bases between them. CDR1 is GTSNPN, CDR2 SVGIG, per germline (reference sequence). The CDR3 runs 14 residues. CDR3 DNA: TGTGCCTGGAGTCACACCTGGGGAGGTGAAAAACTGTTTTTT. Protein product: CAWSHTWGGEKLFF.

This rearrangement joins TRBV9 to TRBJ1-4, with TRBD1 identical over 7 bases. The CDR3 sequence is 14 residues long. Germline V lookup: CDR1 SGDLS, CDR2 YYNGEE. The ends lost 4 bases at V and 5 bases at J; junction bases unmatched: 5. The CDR3: CASSPWTGNEKLFF. Written as DNA, the CDR3 is TGTGCCAGCAGCCCCTGGACAGGAAATGAAAAACTGTTTTTT.

This clone was counted a few times. This chain uses TRBV5-1 with TRBJ1-5; D is undetermined. This CDR3 region has 14 residues. From germline, CDR1 is SGHRS and CDR2 YFSETQ. The germline V and J ends were trimmed by 7 bases and 6 bases, with 17 bases remaining between them. CDR3 in DNA: TGCGCCAGCTCCTTCGACCTTAGTGGTCAGCCCCAGCATTTT. It specifies CASSFDLSGQPQHF.

This clone was detected a few times. The chain recombines TRBV11-1 with TRBJ2-1, with D possibly being TRBD1 or TRBD2 (5 bases each). Germline assignment: CDR1 SGHAT and CDR2 FQDESV (reference sequence). Deletions cut 9 bases from V and 2 bases from J, with 23 bases between. The CDR3 is made up of 17 amino acids. The chain's CDR3 is CASKGRVEDSPYNEQFF. The CDR3 region has the DNA TGTGCCAGTAAGGGACGGGTAGAGGACTCCCCCTACAATGAGCAGTTCTTC.

The rearrangement links TRBV2 to TRBJ2-2; no clear D gene. The CDR3 is 14 amino acids. In germline, CDR1 is SNHLY, CDR2 FYNNEI. Trimming took 2 bases from V and 6 from J, leaving 10 bases between them. The CDR3 DNA reads as TGTGCCAGCAGTGAACAACTGGGGTCCGGGGAGCTGTTTTTT. Amino acids: CASSEQLGSGELFF.

This clone came up a few times. The J gene is TRBJ1-1, the V gene TRBV19; D is ambiguous. Germline V gene sequence: CDR1 LNHDA, CDR2 SQIVND (reference sequence). CDR3 length equals 14 residues. Trimming cost V 1 base and J 5 bases, with 11 bases left between them. As DNA, the CDR3 is TGTGCCAGTAGTATAGGGGTGACGTCGACTGAAGCTTTCTTT. Protein sequence: CASSIGVTSTEAFF.

This clone appeared many times. The chain carries TRBV7-2 and TRBJ2-7, with TRBD2 matching 8 bases. The CDR3 totals 14 residues. V dropped 1 base and J dropped 9; count of bases not matched to a gene: 8. Germline V lookup: CDR1 SGHTA, CDR2 FQGNSA. The CDR3 DNA sequence: TGTGCCAGCAGCTTAGAAGGGACTAGAGGAACGCAGTACTTC. It translates to CASSLEGTRGTQYF.

This clone turned up a few times. The chain is built from TRBV19 and TRBJ2-2; a possible D gene is TRBD2 (5 bases). V was shortened by 10 bases and J by 6 bases, with 18 bases between the two germline ends. Germline V lookup: CDR1 LNHDA, CDR2 SQIVND (reference sequence). The CDR3 has 14 residues. The CDR3 here is CATKDPGGAGELFF. The CDR3 DNA is TGTGCCACCAAGGACCCCGGAGGAGCCGGGGAGCTGTTTTTT. Based on the CDR3 plus reference TRBV19 and TRBJ2-2, the full variable domain is DGGITQSPKYLFRKEGQNVTLSCEQNLNHDAMYWYRQDPGQGLRLIYYSQIVNDFQKGDIAEGYSVSREKKESFPLTVTSAQKNPTAFYLCATKDPGGAGELFFGEGSRLTVL.

The V call is TRBV9, the J call TRBJ2-1; D remains ambiguous. The V and J ends lost 3 bases and 3 bases respectively, with 13 bases between them. This CDR3 has 15 residues. Germline CDR1 SGDLS, CDR2 YYNGEE. CDR3 in amino acids: CASSEGTGYYNEQFF. CDR3 nucleotide sequence: TGTGCCAGCAGCGAGGGCACGGGCTACTACAATGAGCAGTTCTTC.

This clone was picked up many times. This sample also contains other DNA sequences that code for the same CDR3. CDR3 sequence (DNA): TGTGCCAGCAGCTTAAATAGGGGAAGCTCCTACGAGCAGTACTTC. Its translation is CASSLNRGSSYEQYF. V gene TRBV7-2 combines with J gene TRBJ2-7; D is perhaps TRBD1 (5 bases). With 2 bases removed from V and 0 bases from J, the gap between germline ends came to 11 bases. Germline loops: CDR1 SGHTA, CDR2 FQGNSA. CDR3 size: 15 residues.

This clone was counted between two and nine times. The CDR3 bases are TGTGCCACCAGCACCTACTTCGGACAGGGGGACAATGAGCAGTTCTTC. Amino acid sequence: CATSTYFGQGDNEQFF. This sequence joins TRBV15 and TRBJ2-1, with TRBD1 matching over 10 bases. Losses at the gene ends were 4 bases for V and 5 bases for J; bases not matched to a gene: 8. The CDR3 runs 16 residues. Germline V lookup: CDR1 LNHNV, CDR2 YYDKDF (reference sequence).

This chain joins TRBV5-4 and TRBJ1-2, with a weak D call TRBD1 (5 bases). Germline V gives CDR1 SGHNT, CDR2 YYREEE (reference sequence). CDR3 size: 15 residues. Deletions cut 2 bases from V and 4 bases from J, with 15 bases between. The CDR3 nucleotides read TGTGCCAGCAGCTTTAGCGGGGCGCTGGGCTATGGCTACACCTTC. Translating gives CASSFSGALGYGYTF.